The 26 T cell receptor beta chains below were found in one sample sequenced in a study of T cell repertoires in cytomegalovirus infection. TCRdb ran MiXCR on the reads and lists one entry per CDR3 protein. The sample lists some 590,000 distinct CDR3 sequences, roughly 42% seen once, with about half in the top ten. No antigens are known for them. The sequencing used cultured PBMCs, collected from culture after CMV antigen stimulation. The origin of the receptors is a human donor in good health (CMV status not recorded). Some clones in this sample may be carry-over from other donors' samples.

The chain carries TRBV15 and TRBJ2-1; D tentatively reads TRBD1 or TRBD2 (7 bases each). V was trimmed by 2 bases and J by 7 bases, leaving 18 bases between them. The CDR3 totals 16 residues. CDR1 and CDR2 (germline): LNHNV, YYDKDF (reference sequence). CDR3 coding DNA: TGTGCCACCAGCAGAACCCAGGGGGAGGGCCAGAATGAGCAGTTCTTC. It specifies CATSRTQGEGQNEQFF.

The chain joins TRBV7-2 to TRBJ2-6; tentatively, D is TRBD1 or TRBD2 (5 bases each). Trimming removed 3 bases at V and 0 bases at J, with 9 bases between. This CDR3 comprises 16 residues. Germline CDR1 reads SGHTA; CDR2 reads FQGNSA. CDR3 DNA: TGTGCCAGCAGCTTGAGAGGGACCTCTGGGGCCAACGTCCTGACTTTC. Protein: CASSLRGTSGANVLTF. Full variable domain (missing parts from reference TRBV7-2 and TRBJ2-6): GAGVSQSPSNKVTEKGKDVELRCDPISGHTALYWYRQSLGQGLEFLIYFQGNSAPDKSGLPSDRFSAERTGGSVSTLTIQRTQQEDSAVYLCASSLRGTSGANVLTFGAGSRLTVL.

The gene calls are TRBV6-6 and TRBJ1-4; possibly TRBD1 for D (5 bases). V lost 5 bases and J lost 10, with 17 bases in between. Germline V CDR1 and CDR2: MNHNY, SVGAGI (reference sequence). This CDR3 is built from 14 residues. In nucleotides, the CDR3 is TGTGCCAGCAGTCTCCGGGCCCAGAGGGGAAAACTGTTTTTT. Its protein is CASSLRAQRGKLFF.

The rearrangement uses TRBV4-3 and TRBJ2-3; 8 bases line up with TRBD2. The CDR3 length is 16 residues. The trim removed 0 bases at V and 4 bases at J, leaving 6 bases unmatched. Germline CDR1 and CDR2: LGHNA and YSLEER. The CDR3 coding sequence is TGCGCCAGCAGCCAAGAGGAAGCGGGAGTCGCAGATACGCAGTATTTT. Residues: CASSQEEAGVADTQYF.

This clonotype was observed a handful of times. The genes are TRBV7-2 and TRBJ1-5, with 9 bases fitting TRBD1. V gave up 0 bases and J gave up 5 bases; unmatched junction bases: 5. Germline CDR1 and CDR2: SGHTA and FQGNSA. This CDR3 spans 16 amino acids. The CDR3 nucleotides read TGTGCCAGCAGCTTAGCCCTAGGACAGGGGTATCAGCCCCAGCATTTT. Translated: CASSLALGQGYQPQHF.

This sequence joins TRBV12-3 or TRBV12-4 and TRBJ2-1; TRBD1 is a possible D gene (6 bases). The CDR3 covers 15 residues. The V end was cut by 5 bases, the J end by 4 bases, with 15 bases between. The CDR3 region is CASSRSQGSYNEQFF. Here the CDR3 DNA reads TGTGCCAGCAGTCGTTCACAGGGTAGTTACAATGAGCAGTTCTTC.

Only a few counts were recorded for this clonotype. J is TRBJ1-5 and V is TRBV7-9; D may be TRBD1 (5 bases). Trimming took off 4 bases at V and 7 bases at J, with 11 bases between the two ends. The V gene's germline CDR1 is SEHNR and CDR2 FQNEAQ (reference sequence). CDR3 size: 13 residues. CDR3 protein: CASSSLGGQPQHF. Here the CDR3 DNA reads TGTGCCAGCAGCTCCTTGGGGGGACAGCCCCAGCATTTT.

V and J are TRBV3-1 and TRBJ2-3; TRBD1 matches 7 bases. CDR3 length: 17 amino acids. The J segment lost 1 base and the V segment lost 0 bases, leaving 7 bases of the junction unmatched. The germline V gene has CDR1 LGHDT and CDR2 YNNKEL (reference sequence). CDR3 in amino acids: CASSQDLGGPGTDTQYF. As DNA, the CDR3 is TGTGCCAGCAGCCAAGATCTAGGGGGCCCGGGCACAGATACGCAGTATTTT.

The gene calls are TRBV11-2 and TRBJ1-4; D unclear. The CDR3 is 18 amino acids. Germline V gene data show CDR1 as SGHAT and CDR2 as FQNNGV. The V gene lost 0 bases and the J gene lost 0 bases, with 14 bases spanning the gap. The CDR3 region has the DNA TGTGCCAGCAGCTTAGATAGTATAAAAGTCACAACTAATGAAAAACTGTTTTTT. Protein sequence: CASSLDSIKVTTNEKLFF.

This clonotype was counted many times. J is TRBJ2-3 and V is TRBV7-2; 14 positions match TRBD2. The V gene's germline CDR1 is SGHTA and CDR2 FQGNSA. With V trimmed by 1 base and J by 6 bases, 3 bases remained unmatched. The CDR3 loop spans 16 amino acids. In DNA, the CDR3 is TGTGCCAGCAGCTTAGGACTAGCGGGGGGGTTGGATACGCAGTATTTT. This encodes CASSLGLAGGLDTQYF.

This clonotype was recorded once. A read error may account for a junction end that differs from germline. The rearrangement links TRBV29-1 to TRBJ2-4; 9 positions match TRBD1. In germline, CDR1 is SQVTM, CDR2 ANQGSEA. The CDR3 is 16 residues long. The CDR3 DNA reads TGCAGCGTTGACGGAGGACAGGGGATAGCCAAAAACACTCAGTACTTC. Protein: CSVDGGQGIAKNTQYF.

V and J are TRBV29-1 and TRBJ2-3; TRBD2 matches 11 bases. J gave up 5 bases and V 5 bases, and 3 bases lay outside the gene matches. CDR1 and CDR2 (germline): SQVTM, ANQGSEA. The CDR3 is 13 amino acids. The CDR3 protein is CSVSGLAGDTQYF. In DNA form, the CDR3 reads TGCAGCGTTAGTGGACTAGCGGGAGATACGCAGTATTTT.

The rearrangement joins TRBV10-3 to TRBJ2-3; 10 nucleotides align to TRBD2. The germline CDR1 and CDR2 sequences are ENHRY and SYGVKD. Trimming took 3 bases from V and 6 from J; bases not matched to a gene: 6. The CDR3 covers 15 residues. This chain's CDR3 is CAISESSGRVDTQYF. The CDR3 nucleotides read TGTGCCATCAGTGAATCAAGCGGGAGGGTGGATACGCAGTATTTT.

The CDR3 loop is CASRSGQGRQPQHF. As DNA, the CDR3 is TGTGCCAGCAGATCAGGACAGGGTCGTCAGCCCCAGCATTTT. The chain carries TRBV6-6 and TRBJ1-5, with TRBD1 matching 8 bases. Per germline, CDR1 MNHNY and CDR2 SVGAGI (reference sequence). The J segment lost 6 bases and the V segment lost 6 bases, leaving 7 bases of the junction unmatched. The CDR3 runs 14 residues.

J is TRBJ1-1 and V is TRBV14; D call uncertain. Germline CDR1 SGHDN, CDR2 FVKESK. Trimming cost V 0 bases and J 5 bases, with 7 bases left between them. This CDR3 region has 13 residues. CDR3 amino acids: CASSQEFRTEAFF. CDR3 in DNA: TGTGCCAGCAGCCAAGAGTTCAGGACTGAAGCTTTCTTT.

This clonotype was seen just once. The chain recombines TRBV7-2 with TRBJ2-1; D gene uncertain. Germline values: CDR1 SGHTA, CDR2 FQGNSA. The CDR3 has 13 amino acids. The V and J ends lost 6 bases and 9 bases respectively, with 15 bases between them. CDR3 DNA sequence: TGTGCCAGCAGAATACCCCAGGTCGGTGAGCAGTTCTTC. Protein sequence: CASRIPQVGEQFF.

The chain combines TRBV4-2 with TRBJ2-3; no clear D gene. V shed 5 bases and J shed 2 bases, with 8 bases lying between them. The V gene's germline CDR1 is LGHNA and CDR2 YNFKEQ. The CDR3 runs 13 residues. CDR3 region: CASSRLDTDTQYF. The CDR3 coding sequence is TGTGCCAGCAGCAGACTTGACACAGATACGCAGTATTTT.

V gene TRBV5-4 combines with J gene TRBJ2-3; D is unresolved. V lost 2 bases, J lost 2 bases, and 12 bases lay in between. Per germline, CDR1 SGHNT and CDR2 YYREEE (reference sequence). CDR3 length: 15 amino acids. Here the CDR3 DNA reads TGTGCCAGCAGCTTCATGGCGGAGCCCACAGATACGCAGTATTTT. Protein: CASSFMAEPTDTQYF.

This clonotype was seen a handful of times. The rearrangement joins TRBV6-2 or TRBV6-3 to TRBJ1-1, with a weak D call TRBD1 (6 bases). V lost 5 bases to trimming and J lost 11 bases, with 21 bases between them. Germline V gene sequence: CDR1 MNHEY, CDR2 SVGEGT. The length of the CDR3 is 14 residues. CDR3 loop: CASSRKSGHSSAFF. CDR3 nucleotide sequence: TGTGCCAGCAGTCGTAAATCGGGACACTCCTCGGCTTTCTTT.

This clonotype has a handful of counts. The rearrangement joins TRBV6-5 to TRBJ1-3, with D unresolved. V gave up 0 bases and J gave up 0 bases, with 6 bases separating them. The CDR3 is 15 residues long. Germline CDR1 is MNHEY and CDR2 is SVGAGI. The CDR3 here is CASSYSTDSGNTIYF. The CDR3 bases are TGTGCCAGCAGTTACTCGACCGACTCTGGAAACACCATATATTTT.

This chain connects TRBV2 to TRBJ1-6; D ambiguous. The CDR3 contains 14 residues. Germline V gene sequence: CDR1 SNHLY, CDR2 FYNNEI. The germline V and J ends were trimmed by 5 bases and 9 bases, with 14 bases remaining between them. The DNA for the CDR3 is TGTGCCAGCAGTTTGATACCTGTAGGTTCACCCCTCCACTTT. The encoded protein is CASSLIPVGSPLHF.

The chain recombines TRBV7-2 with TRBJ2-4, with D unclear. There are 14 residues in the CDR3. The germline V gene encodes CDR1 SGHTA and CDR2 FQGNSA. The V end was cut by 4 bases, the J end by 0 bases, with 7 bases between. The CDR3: CASSWTEAKNIQYF. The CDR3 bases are TGTGCCAGCAGCTGGACCGAAGCCAAAAACATTCAGTACTTC.

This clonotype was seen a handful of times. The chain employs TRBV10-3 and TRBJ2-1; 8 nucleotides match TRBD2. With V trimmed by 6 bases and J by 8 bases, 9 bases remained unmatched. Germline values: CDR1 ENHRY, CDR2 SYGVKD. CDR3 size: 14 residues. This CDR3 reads CAISSGGGDDEQFF. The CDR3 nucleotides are TGTGCCATCAGCTCGGGAGGGGGGGATGATGAGCAGTTCTTC.

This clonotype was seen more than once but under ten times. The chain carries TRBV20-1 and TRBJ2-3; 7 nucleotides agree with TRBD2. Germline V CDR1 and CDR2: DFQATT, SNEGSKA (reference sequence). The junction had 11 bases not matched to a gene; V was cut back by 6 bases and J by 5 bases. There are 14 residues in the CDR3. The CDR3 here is CSANGAGDRDTQYF. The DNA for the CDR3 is TGCAGTGCCAACGGGGCGGGAGACCGAGATACGCAGTATTTT.

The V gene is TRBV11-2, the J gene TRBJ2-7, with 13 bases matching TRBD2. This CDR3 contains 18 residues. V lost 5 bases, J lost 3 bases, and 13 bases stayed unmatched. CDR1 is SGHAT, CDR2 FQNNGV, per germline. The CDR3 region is CASSPSTGLAGWGYEQYF. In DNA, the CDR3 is TGTGCCAGCAGCCCATCAACGGGACTAGCGGGATGGGGCTACGAGCAGTACTTC.

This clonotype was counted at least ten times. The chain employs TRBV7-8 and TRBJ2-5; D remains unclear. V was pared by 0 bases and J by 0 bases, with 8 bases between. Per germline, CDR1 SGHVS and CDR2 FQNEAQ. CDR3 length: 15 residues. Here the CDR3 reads CASSLARSYQETQYF. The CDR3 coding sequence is TGTGCCAGCAGCTTAGCCAGGTCGTACCAAGAGACCCAGTACTTC.